The clone carrying this T cell receptor (beta chain) came up many times. Its antigen is not identified. The data originate from a study of T-cell reconstitution after alpha-beta-depleted transplantation in children. General observations from the study: Among T cells one year after transplant, newly produced cells accounted for most counts and diversity. There were reportedly several hundred expanded graft clones from which alpha-beta T cells came about two months after transplant. It was surviving recipient T cells and thymic progenitors that gave some patients high TCRbeta diversity at day 60.

Library preparation (for TCRbeta) was performed with unique molecular identifiers. TCRdb re-analysed the PCR reads in MiXCR, keeping a single row per CDR3 protein. The data show some 600,000 distinct CDR3 sequences, 10% to 15% seen once. V lost 9 bases to trimming and J lost 0 bases, with 12 bases between them. The CDR3 is 15 residues long. Germline V gene lookup returns CDR1 MDHEN and CDR2 SYDVKM. This receptor was taken from a male patient under 18 who had a stem cell transplant for acute myeloid leukemia, so the T cells may come from the graft donor. The chain joins TRBV28 to TRBJ2-6; tentatively, D is TRBD1 (6 bases). Sequencing used PBMCs, mostly from graft donor cells, obtained 360 days after TCRalphabeta/CD19-depleted stem cell transplant. CDR3 nucleotide sequence: TGTGCCAGGGACAGCGACTCCTCTGGGGCCAACGTCCTGACTTTC. This gives the protein CARDSDSSGANVLTF.